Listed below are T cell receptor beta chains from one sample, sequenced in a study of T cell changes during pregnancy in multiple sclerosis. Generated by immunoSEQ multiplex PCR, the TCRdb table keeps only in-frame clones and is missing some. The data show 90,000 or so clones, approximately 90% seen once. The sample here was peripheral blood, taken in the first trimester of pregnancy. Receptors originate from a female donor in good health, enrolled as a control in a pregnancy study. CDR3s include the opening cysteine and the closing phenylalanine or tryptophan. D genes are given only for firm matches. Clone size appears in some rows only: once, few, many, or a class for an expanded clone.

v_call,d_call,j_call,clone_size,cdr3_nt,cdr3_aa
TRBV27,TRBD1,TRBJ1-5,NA,TGTGCCAGCAGTTTTGGGACAGAAAGCAATCAGCCCCAGCATTTT,CASSFGTESNQPQHF
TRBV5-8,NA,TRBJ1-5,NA,TGTGCCAGCAGCTCCGCCCGGGGGGCGGCTCTGGCAGAGCCCCAGCATTTT,CASSSARGAALAEPQHF
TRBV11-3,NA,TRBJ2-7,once,TGTGCCAGCAGCTTAGGGCCAACCTACGAGCAGTACTTC,CASSLGPTYEQYF
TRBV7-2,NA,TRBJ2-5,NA,TGTGCCAGCAGCTTAGACAGAGGGCGGGAGACCCAGTACTTC,CASSLDRGRETQYF
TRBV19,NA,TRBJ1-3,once,TGTGCTACGGGGGGCGGAGGTGGAAACACCATATATTTT,CATGGGGGNTIYF
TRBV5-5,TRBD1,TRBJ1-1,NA,TGTGCCAGCAGCTTGTTGTCGCAGGGGGCGGCTGAAGCTTTCTTT,CASSLLSQGAAEAFF
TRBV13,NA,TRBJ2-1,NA,TGTGCCAGCAGCCCCCCCGGGACCTACAATGAGCAGTTCTTC,CASSPPGTYNEQFF
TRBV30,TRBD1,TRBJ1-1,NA,TGTGCCTGGCACCCCGGGACAGGGGCGTCTAGTACTGAAGCTTTCTTT,CAWHPGTGASSTEAFF
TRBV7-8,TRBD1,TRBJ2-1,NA,TGTGCCAGCAGCATTAGGACAGGGCTTTACAATGAGCAGTTCTTC,CASSIRTGLYNEQFF
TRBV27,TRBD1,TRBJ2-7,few,TGTGCCAGCAGAGAGGGACAGCGCCCCTACGAGCAGTACTTC,CASREGQRPYEQYF
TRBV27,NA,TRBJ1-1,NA,TGTGCCAGCAGTTCCTATGCTGAAGCTTTCTTT,CASSSYAEAFF
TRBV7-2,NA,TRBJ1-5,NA,TGTGCCAGCAGCTCCTCCAGTAGCAATCAGCCCCAGCATTTT,CASSSSSSNQPQHF
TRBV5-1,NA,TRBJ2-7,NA,TGCGCCAGCAGCCTGCAAGGGGGTGGGAACTACGAGCAGTACTTC,CASSLQGGGNYEQYF
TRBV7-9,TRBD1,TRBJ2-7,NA,TGTGCCAGCAGCCCGCCAGGGGGCGACGACTACGAGCAGTACTTC,CASSPPGGDDYEQYF
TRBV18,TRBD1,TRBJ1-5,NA,TGTGCCAGCTCGGACGGGACAGGCAATCAGCCCCAGCATTTT,CASSDGTGNQPQHF
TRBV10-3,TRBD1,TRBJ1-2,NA,TGTGCCACCCACAGGACAGGCGGTGGCTACACCTTC,CATHRTGGGYTF
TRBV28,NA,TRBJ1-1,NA,TGTGCCAGCAGTTTATCCAGGAAAAACACTGAAGCTTTCTTT,CASSLSRKNTEAFF
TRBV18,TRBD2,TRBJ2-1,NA,TGTGCCAGCTCACCTTTATTACCCAGACTAGCGGGGGACAATGAGCAGTTCTTC,CASSPLLPRLAGDNEQFF
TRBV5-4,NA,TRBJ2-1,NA,TGTGCCAGCAGCCCGACGGGTCCTACTAGGGGGAAATGGGAGCAGTTCTTC,CASSPTGPTRGKWEQFF
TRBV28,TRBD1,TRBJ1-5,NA,TGTGCCAGCAGATCCGGACAGGGCGATAGCAATCAGCCCCAGCATTTT,CASRSGQGDSNQPQHF
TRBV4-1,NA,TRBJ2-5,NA,TGCGCCAGCAGCCCATATATCAGCAGGGTCCAAGAGACCCAGTACTTC,CASSPYISRVQETQYF
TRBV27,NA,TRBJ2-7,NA,TGTGCCAGCAGTACCCAAGAGAGCTCCTACGAGCAGTACTTC,CASSTQESSYEQYF
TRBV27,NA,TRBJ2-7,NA,TGTGCCAGCTCACCTACCCCGGGGGGCGGGTACGAGCAGTACTTC,CASSPTPGGGYEQYF
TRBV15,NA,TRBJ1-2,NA,TGTGCCACCAGCAGAGATCTAGCGTTTGGCTACACCTTC,CATSRDLAFGYTF
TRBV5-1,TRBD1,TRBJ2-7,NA,TGCGCCAGCAGCTTGGCGGGACAGGTCGACCGTCACTTC,CASSLAGQVDRHF
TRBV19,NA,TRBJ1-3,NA,TGTGCCAGTCTCAACCGGGGTGGAAACACCATATATTTT,CASLNRGGNTIYF
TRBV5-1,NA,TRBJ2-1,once,TGCGCCAGCAGCTTGGGACTAGTAAGGGCAGATGAGCAGTTCTTC,CASSLGLVRADEQFF